The sequence of this T cell receptor beta chain was determined in a study of cytomegalovirus exposure and HLA in healthy donors. Overall study results and limits: Some V segments (TRBV6-2 and TRBV6-3 among them) were excluded as indistinguishable. The authors later linked a missense DCLRE1C variant to TCR beta V- and J-gene trimming.

Germline V gene data show CDR1 as LNHDA and CDR2 as SQIVND (reference sequence). Trimming took 0 bases from V and 3 from J, leaving 5 bases between them. The CDR3 covers 13 residues. Researchers ran the PCR with 60 Vbeta and 13 Jbeta primers. Repertoires were generated with immunoSEQ multiplex PCR, while TCRdb's copy carries only in-frame clones and drops some. The data contain 75,000 to 100,000 clones, roughly 79% of them singletons. Comment on this clone: Its target is unknown.

This TCR was recovered from a man younger than 40 in good health and CMV-seronegative. This chain joins TRBV19 and TRBJ1-1; D might be TRBD1 (5 bases). The sequencing input was PBMCs. CDR3 nucleotide sequence: TGTGCCAGTAGTATAGACAGGGACACTGAAGCTTTCTTT. As protein: CASSIDRDTEAFF.